Each of the 29 T cell receptor beta chains below was sequenced from the same sample in a study of blood T cells in healthy people across ages. A second about 7 to 12 cycle PCR used barcoded and J-beta primers. Each CDR3 protein is one row after TCRdb ran MiXCR on the 5' RACE reads. Here the sample spans roughly 1,500,000 distinct CDR3 sequences, approximately 40% being singletons. Sequenced input: blood. These receptors were taken from a woman between 18 and 29 years old in good health.

V and J are TRBV20-1 and TRBJ1-5; 7 positions agree with TRBD1. The CDR3 runs 15 residues. Per germline, CDR1 DFQATT and CDR2 SNEGSKA (reference sequence). J gave up 0 bases and V 6 bases, and 8 bases lay outside the gene matches. The CDR3 is CSAPGTDYSNQPQHF. CDR3 coding DNA: TGCAGTGCCCCTGGGACAGACTATAGCAATCAGCCCCAGCATTTT.

The rearrangement uses TRBV6-6 and TRBJ2-1, with a weak D call TRBD1 (5 bases). The CDR3 runs to 13 residues. Germline CDR1 and CDR2: MNHNY and SVGAGI (reference sequence). The germline V and J ends were trimmed by 6 bases and 2 bases, with 8 bases remaining between them. CDR3 sequence reads: CASSKTAYNEQFF. The CDR3, as DNA: TGTGCCAGCAGCAAGACAGCCTACAATGAGCAGTTCTTC.

This clonotype was picked up a small number of times. The CDR3 loop is CASSRRWGQPQHF. DNA for the CDR3: TGTGCCAGCAGCCGGCGATGGGGTCAGCCCCAGCATTTT. The gene calls are TRBV7-2 and TRBJ1-5; unclear D gene. V was trimmed by 5 bases and J by 6 bases, leaving 11 bases between them. Germline CDR1 and CDR2: SGHTA and FQGNSA. CDR3 length: 13 amino acids.

This chain connects TRBV20-1 to TRBJ1-5; D is perhaps TRBD1 (5 bases). V lost 0 bases and J lost 11, with 8 bases in between. Germline V gene sequence: CDR1 DFQATT, CDR2 SNEGSKA (reference sequence). This CDR3 spans 11 amino acids. CDR3 region: CSARDGGAQHF. For the CDR3, the DNA is TGCAGTGCTAGAGACGGGGGGGCCCAGCATTTT.

This clonotype was counted a few times. This chain links TRBV7-9 with TRBJ1-4; D is unclear. Germline values: CDR1 SEHNR, CDR2 FQNEAQ (reference sequence). V was pared by 0 bases and J by 2 bases, with 10 bases between. This CDR3 spans 16 amino acids. The CDR3: CASSLAPTATNEKLFF. CDR3 DNA sequence: TGTGCCAGCAGCTTAGCCCCTACAGCCACTAATGAAAAACTGTTTTTT.

This clonotype has a count of ten or more. The chain recombines TRBV5-1 with TRBJ1-2, with D perhaps matching TRBD1 (6 bases). The germline gives CDR1 SGHRS, CDR2 YFSETQ. V dropped 4 bases and J dropped 5 bases, with 12 bases sitting between them. The CDR3 contains 13 residues. This CDR3 is CASSRDNFYGYTF. DNA of the CDR3: TGCGCCAGCAGCCGGGACAACTTTTATGGCTACACCTTC. The full variable domain, completed using reference TRBV5-1 and TRBJ1-2, is KAGVTQTPRYLIKTRGQQVTLSCSPISGHRSVSWYQQTPGQGLQFLFEYFSETQRNKGNFPGRFSGRQFSNSRSEMNVSTLELGDSALYLCASSRDNFYGYTFGSGTRLTVV.

This clonotype came up once. V gene TRBV12-3 or TRBV12-4 combines with J gene TRBJ2-7, with TRBD1 as a possible D gene (5 bases). This CDR3 region has 11 residues. Trimming took 6 bases from V and 11 from J, leaving 14 bases between them. As DNA, the CDR3 is TGTGCCAGCAGGGGGCAGGGTAAAGAGTACTTC. Protein sequence: CASRGQGKEYF.

This clonotype turned up a few times. V and J are TRBV28 and TRBJ2-7, with a tentative D call TRBD1 (5 bases). V was trimmed by 8 bases and J by 4 bases, leaving 12 bases between them. Germline CDR1 reads MDHEN; CDR2 reads SYDVKM. This CDR3 is built from 12 residues. CDR3 residues: CASQRQGYEQYF. CDR3 nucleotides: TGTGCCAGCCAGAGGCAGGGATACGAGCAGTACTTC.

The genes are TRBV5-6 and TRBJ2-1, with TRBD1 matching 7 bases. The assigned J gene may be wrong: the sequence end matches TRBJ2-7 better. This CDR3 contains 17 residues. Germline V gene sequence: CDR1 SGHDT, CDR2 YYEEEE. The CDR3 loop reads CASSLINGDRNYNEQYF. The CDR3, as DNA: TGTGCCAGCAGCTTGATTAATGGGGACAGAAACTACAATGAGCAGTACTTC.

This chain's CDR3 is CSVDTGGAAHTF. Here the CDR3 DNA reads TGCAGCGTTGATACAGGGGGCGCGGCACACACCTTC. This chain uses TRBV29-1 with TRBJ1-2; TRBD1 matches at 9 bases. V shed 3 bases and J 12 bases; nucleotides not matched to a gene: 8. From germline, CDR1 is SQVTM and CDR2 ANQGSEA. The CDR3 is 12 amino acids.

As concerns this clonotype: Germline and junction disagree at one end, which may indicate a read error. The chain joins TRBV5-1 to TRBJ2-3; possibly TRBD1 or TRBD2 for D (6 bases each). Germline V gene sequence: CDR1 SGHRS, CDR2 YFSETQ. The CDR3 contains 17 residues. The CDR3 reads CASSFVRGPSSTDAQYF. CDR3 DNA: TGCGCCAGCAGCTTCGTCCGGGGGCCTTCTAGCACAGATGCGCAGTATTTT.

The rearrangement joins TRBV6-6 to TRBJ2-5, with D unresolved. Trimming stripped 0 bases from V and 5 bases from J, with 10 bases between. Germline CDR1 reads MNHNY; CDR2 reads SVGAGI (reference sequence). The CDR3 runs to 14 residues. CDR3 sequence reads: CASSYSTGGETQYF. The CDR3, as DNA: TGTGCCAGCAGTTACTCGACGGGTGGGGAGACCCAGTACTTC.

This clonotype was found a few times. The V call is TRBV20-1, the J call TRBJ2-1, with no clear D. Germline-derived CDR1 and CDR2 are DFQATT and SNEGSKA (reference sequence). This CDR3 region has 12 residues. V was cut by 0 bases and J by 7 bases, with 7 bases left in between. CDR3 in DNA: TGCAGTGCTAGAGAACCCGGGAATGAGCAGTTCTTC. It translates to CSAREPGNEQFF.

This clonotype has just a few counts. This chain links TRBV20-1 with TRBJ2-7; the D gene is possibly TRBD2 (5 bases). V lost 3 bases and J 3 bases, leaving 21 bases between the germline ends. There are 16 residues in the CDR3. Germline assignment: CDR1 DFQATT and CDR2 SNEGSKA (reference sequence). CDR3 in DNA: TGCAGTGCTAGTGAACCGGGGATCTTCCTCCACTACGAGCAGTACTTC. Amino acid sequence: CSASEPGIFLHYEQYF.

The chain links TRBV7-7 to TRBJ1-2; no firm D call. Germline V lookup: CDR1 SSHAT, CDR2 FNYEAQ (reference sequence). Trimming removed 4 bases at V and 2 bases at J, with 20 bases between. This CDR3 contains 17 residues. The CDR3, as DNA: TGTGCCAGCAGCTGGGGTGTCACGGCCCCACCGAACTATGGCTACACCTTC. Its translation: CASSWGVTAPPNYGYTF.

This rearrangement joins TRBV2 to TRBJ2-5; 7 nucleotides line up with TRBD2. Trimming took 11 bases from V and 0 from J; bases not matched to a gene: 6. Germline V gene sequence: CDR1 SNHLY, CDR2 FYNNEI. There are 13 residues in the CDR3. DNA for the CDR3: TGTGCCGGGGAGGGAGGGAACCAAGAGACCCAGTACTTC. It encodes CAGEGGNQETQYF. The full variable domain, its missing parts supplied by reference TRBV2 and TRBJ2-5, is EPEVTQTPSHQVTQMGQEVILRCVPISNHLYFYWYRQILGQKVEFLVSFYNNEISEKSEIFDDQFSVERPDGSNFTLKIRSTKLEDSAMYFCAGEGGNQETQYFGPGTRLLVL.

This clonotype was observed a handful of times. This chain links TRBV7-9 with TRBJ2-1; TRBD2 aligns across 12 bases. Trimming at V came to 6 bases and at J to 3 bases, leaving 12 bases not matched to a gene. CDR1 and CDR2 (germline): SEHNR, FQNEAQ (reference sequence). This CDR3 is built from 18 residues. CDR3 in amino acids: CASSLRGLAGPHYNEQFF. DNA of the CDR3: TGTGCCAGCAGTCTGCGGGGACTAGCGGGCCCTCACTACAATGAGCAGTTCTTC.

This clonotype was seen just once. The V gene is TRBV5-1, the J gene TRBJ1-6; D call uncertain. Germline V gene data show CDR1 as SGHRS and CDR2 as YFSETQ. With 0 bases removed from V and 10 bases from J, the gap between germline ends came to 11 bases. The CDR3 contains 14 residues. The CDR3 reads CASSLGGNQSPLHF. For the CDR3, the DNA is TGCGCCAGCAGCTTGGGGGGAAATCAGTCACCCCTCCACTTT.

This clonotype was counted between two and nine times. This chain joins TRBV7-9 and TRBJ2-3, with TRBD2 as a possible D gene (5 bases). The CDR3 covers 12 residues. Germline V gene lookup returns CDR1 SEHNR and CDR2 FQNEAQ (reference sequence). V was shortened by 3 bases and J by 8 bases, with 9 bases between the two germline ends. As DNA, the CDR3 is TGTGCCAGCAGCTTTTCCGAGGGTACGCAGTATTTT. Amino acid sequence: CASSFSEGTQYF.

The rearrangement uses TRBV28 and TRBJ1-2, with TRBD1 matching over 7 bases. Germline-derived CDR1 and CDR2 are MDHEN and SYDVKM. Trimming removed 8 bases from V and 8 bases from J; junction bases left unmatched: 14. This CDR3 region has 14 residues. In nucleotides, the CDR3 is TGTGCCAGCTGGCCTTACAGGGGAACGGGCGGCTACACCTTC. The encoded protein is CASWPYRGTGGYTF.

This chain connects TRBV6-2 or TRBV6-3 to TRBJ1-1; no clear D. Germline CDR1 is MNHEY and CDR2 is SVGEGT. V was cut by 2 bases and J by 5 bases, with 12 bases left in between. The CDR3 is made up of 14 amino acids. The CDR3 nucleotides read TGTGCCAGCAGTTACCTGGGGTTGGGAACTGAAGCTTTCTTT. Translation: CASSYLGLGTEAFF.

The sample holds a few counts of this clonotype. The gene calls are TRBV4-1 and TRBJ1-1; TRBD1 is a possible D gene (6 bases). Germline V gene lookup returns CDR1 MGHRA and CDR2 YSYEKL. The CDR3 is 16 amino acids. The V end lost 3 bases, the J end lost 4 bases, and 18 bases lay between the germline ends. CDR3 coding DNA: TGCGCCAGCAGCCACTTAGGGGACAAGGAGGTCACTGAAGCTTTCTTT. Protein sequence: CASSHLGDKEVTEAFF.

This clonotype was counted a few times. The chain couples TRBV7-9 to TRBJ1-1; D not resolved. The CDR3 extends over 14 amino acids. The V gene's germline CDR1 is SEHNR and CDR2 FQNEAQ (reference sequence). V was shortened by 7 bases and J by 1 base, with 13 bases between the two germline ends. The CDR3 is CASNTLTKNTEAFF. The DNA of the CDR3 is TGTGCCAGCAACACCTTGACAAAGAACACTGAAGCTTTCTTT.

CDR3 in DNA: TGTGCCACCAGAGAAGGACCCGGGGAGCTGTTTTTT. Protein product: CATREGPGELFF. V and J are TRBV15 and TRBJ2-2; no clear D gene. Germline V lookup: CDR1 LNHNV, CDR2 YYDKDF (reference sequence). The V end was cut by 6 bases, the J end by 6 bases, with 8 bases between. The CDR3 is made up of 12 amino acids.

The chain links TRBV20-1 to TRBJ2-2; D not resolved. The CDR3 totals 12 residues. The germline CDR1 and CDR2 sequences are DFQATT and SNEGSKA (reference sequence). V lost 3 bases, J lost 4 bases, and 6 bases lay in between. The CDR3 spells CSARYSTGELFF. The CDR3 nucleotides read TGCAGTGCTAGGTACAGCACCGGGGAGCTGTTTTTT.

This clonotype was counted only a few times. The chain has TRBV20-1 and TRBJ1-1; D is unclear. V lost 5 bases, J lost 2 bases, and 12 bases lay in between. From germline, CDR1 is DFQATT and CDR2 SNEGSKA (reference sequence). The CDR3 length is 13 residues. As DNA, the CDR3 is TGCAGTGCTCCTGGGGAGCGAAACACTGAAGCTTTCTTT. Encoded protein: CSAPGERNTEAFF.

Ten or more counts support this clonotype. This sequence joins TRBV18 and TRBJ2-1; D is possibly TRBD2 (5 bases). The CDR3 spans 13 residues. V lost 3 bases, J lost 5 bases, and 8 bases lay in between. CDR1 is KGHSH, CDR2 LQKENI, per germline. The CDR3 spells CASSPGLNNEQFF. Written as DNA, the CDR3 is TGTGCCAGCTCACCCGGACTGAACAATGAGCAGTTCTTC. The full variable domain, completed using reference TRBV18 and TRBJ2-1, is NAGVMQNPRHLVRRRGQEARLRCSPMKGHSHVYWYRQLPEEGLKFMVYLQKENIIDESGMPKERFSAEFPKEGPSILRIQQVVRGDSAAYFCASSPGLNNEQFFGPGTRLTVL.

This clonotype was counted a few times. This sequence joins TRBV24-1 and TRBJ1-2; TRBD1 is a possible D gene (6 bases). This CDR3 comprises 14 residues. Germline loops: CDR1 KGHDR, CDR2 SFDVKD. The germline V and J ends were trimmed by 3 bases and 7 bases, with 14 bases remaining between them. CDR3 residues: CATSDPSGEAGYTF. The CDR3 DNA reads as TGTGCCACCAGTGATCCGTCAGGGGAGGCTGGCTACACCTTC.

This clonotype was observed a few times. The chain couples TRBV2 to TRBJ2-7; unclear D gene. Trimming took off 4 bases at V and 3 bases at J, with 13 bases between the two ends. The CDR3 consists of 14 residues. The germline CDR1 and CDR2 sequences are SNHLY and FYNNEI. CDR3 DNA sequence: TGTGCCAGCAGTGGGGGAATACTAATCTACGAGCAGTACTTC. Amino acid sequence: CASSGGILIYEQYF. Full variable domain (outside the CDR3, taken from reference TRBV2 and TRBJ2-7): EPEVTQTPSHQVTQMGQEVILRCVPISNHLYFYWYRQILGQKVEFLVSFYNNEISEKSEIFDDQFSVERPDGSNFTLKIRSTKLEDSAMYFCASSGGILIYEQYFGPGTRLTVT.